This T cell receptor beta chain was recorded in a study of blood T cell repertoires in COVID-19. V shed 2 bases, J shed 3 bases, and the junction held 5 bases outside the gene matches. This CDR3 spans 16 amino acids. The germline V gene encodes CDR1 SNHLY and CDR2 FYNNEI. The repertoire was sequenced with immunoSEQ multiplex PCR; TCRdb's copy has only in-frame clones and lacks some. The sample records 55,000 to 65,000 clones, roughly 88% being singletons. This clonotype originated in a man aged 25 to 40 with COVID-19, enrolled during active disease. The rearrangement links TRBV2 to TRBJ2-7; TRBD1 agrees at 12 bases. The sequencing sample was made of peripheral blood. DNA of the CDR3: TGTGCCAGCAGTGAATTGGGGACAGGGGGCAGCTACGAGCAGTACTTC. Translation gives CASSELGTGGSYEQYF.